This T cell receptor beta chain was found in a study of blood T cell repertoires in COVID-19. Study as a whole: PBMCs, B-cell-depleted T cells, or T cells were the source of the cDNA or gDNA that made up the material.

Original handling: Amplification with reference gene primers provided the estimates of nucleated cell counts. Profiling relied on immunoSEQ multiplex PCR, and the TCRdb table lists in-frame clones only, not all of them. The V and J calls and the clone size are those of that table, but D and trimming were determined from the DNA. The sample includes fewer than 150,000 clones, roughly 81% of them seen just once. The germline CDR1 and CDR2 sequences are KGHSH and LQKENI. The V and J ends lost 2 bases and 6 bases respectively, with 14 bases between them. The CDR3 has 14 residues. Sequenced material: peripheral blood. This receptor was taken from a human donor in a cohort sampled during active COVID-19. The gene calls are TRBV18 and TRBJ2-7; D is perhaps TRBD1 (6 bases). CDR3: CASSPGGLPSEQYF. The DNA of the CDR3 is TGTGCCAGCTCACCAGGGGGCCTCCCGTCCGAGCAGTACTTC.